This T cell receptor beta chain comes out of a study of T cell repertoires in cytomegalovirus infection. Via MiXCR, TCRdb re-called the reads, giving one row per CDR3 protein. The sample has fewer than 250,000 distinct CDR3 sequences; roughly 12% are singletons. This clonotype was recorded many times. Antigen specificity is unknown. V lost 6 bases and J 2 bases, leaving 10 bases between the germline ends. Germline CDR1 and CDR2: SGHTA and FQGNSA. The length of the CDR3 is 13 residues. Overall study results and limits: Clonotypes of TCR beta that were HLA-C-restricted and CMV-specific dominated the ex vivo response. Accumulated public TCR beta family frequency recognized individuals carrying CMV together with the relevant HLA.

This sequence was found in a human donor in good health (CMV status not recorded). Some clones in this sample may be carry-over from other donors' samples. The material sequenced was PBMCs. The rearrangement uses TRBV7-2 and TRBJ1-2; D unclear. CDR3 DNA: TGTGCCAGCAGGACGACGGAGAACTATGGCTACACCTTC. It encodes CASRTTENYGYTF. The full variable domain, with the rest looked up from reference TRBV7-2 and TRBJ1-2, is GAGVSQSPSNKVTEKGKDVELRCDPISGHTALYWYRQSLGQGLEFLIYFQGNSAPDKSGLPSDRFSAERTGGSVSTLTIQRTQQEDSAVYLCASRTTENYGYTFGSGTRLTVV.